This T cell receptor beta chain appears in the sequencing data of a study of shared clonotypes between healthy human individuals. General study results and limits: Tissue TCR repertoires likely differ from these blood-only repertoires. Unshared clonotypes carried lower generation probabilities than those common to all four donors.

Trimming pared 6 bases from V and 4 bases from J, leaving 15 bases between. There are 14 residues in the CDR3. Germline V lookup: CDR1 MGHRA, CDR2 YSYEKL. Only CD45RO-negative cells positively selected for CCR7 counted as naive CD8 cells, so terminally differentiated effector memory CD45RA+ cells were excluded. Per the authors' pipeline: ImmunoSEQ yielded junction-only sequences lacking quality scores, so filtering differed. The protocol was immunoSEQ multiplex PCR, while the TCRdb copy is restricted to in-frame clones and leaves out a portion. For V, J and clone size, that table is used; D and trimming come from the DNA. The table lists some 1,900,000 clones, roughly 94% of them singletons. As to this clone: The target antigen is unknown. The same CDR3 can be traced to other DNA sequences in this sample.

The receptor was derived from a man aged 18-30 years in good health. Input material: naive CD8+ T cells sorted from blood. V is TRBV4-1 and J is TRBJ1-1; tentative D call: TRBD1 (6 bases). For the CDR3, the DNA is TGCGCCAGCAGTCAGGGGCCGGGAAGCACTGAAGCTTTCTTT. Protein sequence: CASSQGPGSTEAFF.